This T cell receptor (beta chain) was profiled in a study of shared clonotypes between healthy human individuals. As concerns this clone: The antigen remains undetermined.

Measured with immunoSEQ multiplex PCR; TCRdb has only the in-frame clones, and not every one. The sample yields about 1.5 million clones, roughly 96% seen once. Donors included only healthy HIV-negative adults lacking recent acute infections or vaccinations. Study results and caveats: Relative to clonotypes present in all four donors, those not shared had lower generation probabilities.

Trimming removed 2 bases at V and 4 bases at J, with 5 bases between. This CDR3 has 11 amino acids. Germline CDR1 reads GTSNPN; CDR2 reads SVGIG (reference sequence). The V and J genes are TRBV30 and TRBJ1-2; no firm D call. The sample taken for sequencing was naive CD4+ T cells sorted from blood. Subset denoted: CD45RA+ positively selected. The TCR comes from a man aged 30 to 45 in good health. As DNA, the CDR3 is TGTGCCTGGAGTCTTGGCTATGGCTACACCTTC. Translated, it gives CAWSLGYGYTF.